The entry that follows covers one T cell receptor (beta chain) sequence. Its specificity is not known. This entry belongs to a study of early T cells in non-severe SARS-CoV-2 infection. Study in general: From unsorted whole blood, bulk RNA was sequenced, and the chains remained unpaired.

General study results and limits: Matching against VDJdb likely underestimated virus-specific expansions, favoring anti-spike CD8.

The TCR library protocol was used to attach unique molecular identifiers. These identifiers were attached to individual cDNA molecules. TCRdb reprocessed the 5' RACE reads via MiXCR and lists one record per CDR3 protein. The sample has some 75,000 distinct CDR3 sequences; roughly an eighth are singletons. Trimming removed 8 bases from V and 5 bases from J; junction bases left unmatched: 20. CDR1 and CDR2 (germline): MNHEY, SVGAGI. The CDR3 loop spans 18 amino acids. This sequence joins TRBV6-5 and TRBJ2-2; 7 bases are shared with TRBD2. The sequence derives from an adult who was a healthcare worker with PCR-confirmed SARS-CoV-2 infection or an uninfected control (not recorded which). Sequencing was done on a sample of whole blood. CDR3 nucleotide sequence: TGTGCCAGCGGCTACTCTACGTGGGAGGGGACGCAAACCGGGGAGCTGTTTTTT. Translation gives CASGYSTWEGTQTGELFF.